This TCR beta chain was identified during a study of blood T cell repertoires in COVID-19. As for the study in general: Donors of Cohort 3 who recovered were those that had two negative PCRs, clearance, or symptom resolution. Donors in the United States, Italy and Spain gave samples during acute or convalescent COVID-19. The cDNA or gDNA used as material had been derived from T cells, B-cell-depleted T cells, or PBMCs.

Produced via immunoSEQ multiplex PCR; TCRdb's table is partial and in-frame only. Of around 360,000 clones in the sample, approximately 89% were seen once. This CDR3 region has 13 residues. Trimming took off 2 bases at V and 6 bases at J, with 9 bases between the two ends. Germline V CDR1 and CDR2: MDHEN, SYDVKM. This receptor was identified in a man in his forties or fifties in a cohort exposed to, infected with or recovered from COVID-19 (not recorded which). This chain joins TRBV28 and TRBJ2-3; D may be TRBD2 (6 bases). The sample was PBMCs or T cells enriched from blood (not recorded which). CDR3: CASSLQGGDTQYF. In DNA, the CDR3 is TGTGCCAGCAGTTTACAGGGAGGCGATACGCAGTATTTT.